This is a list of T cell receptor beta chains from one sample in a study of blood T cell repertoires in COVID-19. Here immunoSEQ multiplex PCR was the method, and the copy in TCRdb shows in-frame clones only, minus some. The sample lists about 43,000 clones; 87% were seen once. Material: peripheral blood. These receptors all come from a man aged 55 to 70 with active COVID-19. Both conserved end residues are part of each CDR3. A D gene is named only where the DNA matches it firmly. Size is stated for part of the rows, as once, few or many counts, or as a class when the clone is expanded.

TRBV10-3	TRBJ1-1	NA	13	NA	CAISEPGDTEAFF	TGTGCCATCAGTGAGCCAGGGGACACTGAAGCTTTCTTT
TRBV28	TRBJ2-1	NA	14	NA	CASSSGSSYNEQFF	TGTGCCAGCAGTTCAGGGTCTTCCTACAATGAGCAGTTCTTC
TRBV5-1	TRBJ1-1	TRBD1	14	NA	CASSPRTGNTEAFF	TGCGCCAGCAGCCCGAGGACAGGGAACACTGAAGCTTTCTTT
TRBV29-1	TRBJ2-5	NA	14	NA	CSAEPGTGDETQYF	TGCAGCGCTGAACCTGGTACGGGGGACGAGACCCAGTACTTC
TRBV6-6	TRBJ2-5	TRBD1	14	NA	CASSYSTGWETQYF	TGTGCCAGCAGTTACTCGACAGGGTGGGAGACCCAGTACTTC
TRBV6-5	TRBJ2-2	TRBD2	15	NA	CASSRLATNTGELFF	TGTGCCAGCAGTCGACTAGCTACGAACACCGGGGAGCTGTTTTTT
TRBV5-5	TRBJ1-3	NA	14	NA	CASSLQGSGNTIYF	TGTGCCAGCAGCTTGCAGGGCTCTGGAAACACCATATATTTT
TRBV28	TRBJ1-6	TRBD1	15	NA	CASSLGTGFNSPLHF	TGTGCCAGCAGTCTGGGGACAGGTTTTAATTCACCCCTCCACTTT
TRBV6-1	TRBJ1-6	NA	15	NA	CASSEVRVGNSPLHF	TGTGCCAGCAGTGAAGTGAGGGTGGGTAATTCACCCCTCCACTTT
TRBV5-1	TRBJ2-7	TRBD1	15	NA	CASSPRQGRAYEQYF	TGCGCCAGCAGCCCCCGACAGGGTAGGGCCTACGAGCAGTACTTC
TRBV28	TRBJ1-5	TRBD1	15	NA	CASSAGQGRHQPQHF	TGTGCCAGCAGTGCTGGACAGGGGAGGCATCAGCCCCAGCATTTT
TRBV6-5	TRBJ1-3	TRBD1	13	NA	CASGQVHGNTIYF	TGTGCCAGCGGACAGGTACACGGAAACACCATATATTTT
TRBV11-3	TRBJ2-3	TRBD2	14	NA	CASSFGGEGDTQYF	TGTGCCAGCAGCTTCGGGGGGGAGGGAGATACGCAGTATTTT
TRBV4-3	TRBJ2-2	NA	15	NA	CASSQDRVWTGELFF	TGCGCCAGCAGCCAAGACAGGGTGTGGACCGGGGAGCTGTTTTTT
TRBV6-1	TRBJ1-6	NA	14	once	CASSEAWGDSPLHF	TGTGCCAGCAGTGAAGCGTGGGGGGATTCACCCCTCCACTTT
TRBV6-4	TRBJ1-5	TRBD1	15	NA	CASSPGTGSNQPQHF	TGTGCCAGCAGTCCCGGGACAGGGAGCAATCAGCCCCAGCATTTT
TRBV2	TRBJ2-3	TRBD1	15	NA	CASGGTGARTDTQYF	TGTGCCAGCGGCGGGACAGGGGCCCGCACAGATACGCAGTATTTT
TRBV3-1/TRBV3-2	TRBJ1-2	TRBD1	13	NA	CASSSRTGFGYTF	TGTGCCAGCAGCTCTAGGACAGGGTTTGGCTACACCTTC
TRBV28	TRBJ2-6	NA	16	NA	CASNTGSPSGANVLTF	TGTGCCAGTAATACAGGGTCTCCCTCTGGGGCCAACGTCCTGACTTTC
TRBV6-4	TRBJ2-7	NA	13	NA	CASSDVVGSEQYF	TGTGCCAGCAGTGACGTCGTAGGGAGTGAGCAGTACTTC
TRBV9	TRBJ2-3	NA	16	NA	CASSRRIFTSPDTQYF	TGTGCCAGCAGCCGCCGAATTTTTACTAGCCCAGATACGCAGTATTTT
TRBV14	TRBJ2-3	NA	18	NA	CASSQGYERRRDTDTQYF	TGTGCCAGCAGCCAAGGCTACGAGCGGCGACGTGACACAGATACGCAGTATTTT
TRBV7-8	TRBJ1-4	NA	14	NA	CASSLRQSNEKLFF	TGTGCCAGCAGCTTACGACAGAGTAATGAAAAACTGTTTTTT
TRBV11-2	TRBJ2-5	TRBD2	16	NA	CASSLALAGVKETQYF	TGTGCCAGCAGCCTGGCACTAGCGGGAGTCAAAGAGACCCAGTACTTC
TRBV5-6	TRBJ1-4	TRBD1	14	NA	CASSTTGDNEKLFF	TGTGCCAGCAGCACGACAGGGGATAATGAAAAACTGTTTTTT
TRBV7-8	TRBJ2-3	NA	18	NA	CASAPGRGFRGLTDTQYF	TGTGCCAGCGCCCCCGGTCGGGGGTTCAGGGGGTTAACAGATACGCAGTATTTT
TRBV2	TRBJ2-4	TRBD2	16	NA	CASSDASGLAKNIQYF	TGTGCCAGCAGTGACGCTAGCGGGTTAGCCAAAAACATTCAGTACTTC
TRBV19	TRBJ1-5	TRBD1	15	NA	CASSRGQAGGQPQHF	TGTGCCAGTAGTAGGGGACAGGCCGGCGGTCAGCCCCAGCATTTT
TRBV29-1	TRBJ1-1	NA	13	NA	CSAAQVGDTEAFF	TGCAGCGCCGCACAAGTCGGGGACACTGAAGCTTTCTTT
TRBV6-5	TRBJ1-3	NA	15	NA	CASSRQEASGNTIYF	TGTGCCAGCAGTCGCCAGGAGGCCTCTGGAAACACCATATATTTT
TRBV5-4	TRBJ1-4	TRBD1	14	NA	CASSGDRAPEKLFF	TGTGCCAGCAGCGGGGACAGGGCGCCTGAAAAACTGTTTTTT
TRBV9	TRBJ2-2	NA	15	NA	CASSPTSLNTGELFF	TGTGCCAGCAGCCCAACTAGCCTGAACACCGGGGAGCTGTTTTTT
TRBV12-3/TRBV12-4	TRBJ2-7	NA	12	NA	CASKTGVGEQYF	TGTGCCAGCAAAACCGGGGTGGGCGAGCAGTACTTC